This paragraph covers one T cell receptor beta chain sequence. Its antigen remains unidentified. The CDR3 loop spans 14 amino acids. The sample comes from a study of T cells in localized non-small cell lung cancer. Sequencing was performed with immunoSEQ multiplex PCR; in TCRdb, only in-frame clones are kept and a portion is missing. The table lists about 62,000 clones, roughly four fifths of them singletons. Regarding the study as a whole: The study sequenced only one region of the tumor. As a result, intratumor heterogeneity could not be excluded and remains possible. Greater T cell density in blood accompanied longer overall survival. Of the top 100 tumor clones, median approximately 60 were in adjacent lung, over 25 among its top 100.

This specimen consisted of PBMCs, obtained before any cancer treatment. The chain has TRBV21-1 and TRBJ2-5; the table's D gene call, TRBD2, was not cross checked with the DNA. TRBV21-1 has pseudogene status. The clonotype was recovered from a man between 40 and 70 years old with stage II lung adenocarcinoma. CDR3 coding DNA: TGTGCCAGCAGCAAAGAAAGAACCCGGGGGACCCAGTACTTC. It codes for CASSKERTRGTQYF.